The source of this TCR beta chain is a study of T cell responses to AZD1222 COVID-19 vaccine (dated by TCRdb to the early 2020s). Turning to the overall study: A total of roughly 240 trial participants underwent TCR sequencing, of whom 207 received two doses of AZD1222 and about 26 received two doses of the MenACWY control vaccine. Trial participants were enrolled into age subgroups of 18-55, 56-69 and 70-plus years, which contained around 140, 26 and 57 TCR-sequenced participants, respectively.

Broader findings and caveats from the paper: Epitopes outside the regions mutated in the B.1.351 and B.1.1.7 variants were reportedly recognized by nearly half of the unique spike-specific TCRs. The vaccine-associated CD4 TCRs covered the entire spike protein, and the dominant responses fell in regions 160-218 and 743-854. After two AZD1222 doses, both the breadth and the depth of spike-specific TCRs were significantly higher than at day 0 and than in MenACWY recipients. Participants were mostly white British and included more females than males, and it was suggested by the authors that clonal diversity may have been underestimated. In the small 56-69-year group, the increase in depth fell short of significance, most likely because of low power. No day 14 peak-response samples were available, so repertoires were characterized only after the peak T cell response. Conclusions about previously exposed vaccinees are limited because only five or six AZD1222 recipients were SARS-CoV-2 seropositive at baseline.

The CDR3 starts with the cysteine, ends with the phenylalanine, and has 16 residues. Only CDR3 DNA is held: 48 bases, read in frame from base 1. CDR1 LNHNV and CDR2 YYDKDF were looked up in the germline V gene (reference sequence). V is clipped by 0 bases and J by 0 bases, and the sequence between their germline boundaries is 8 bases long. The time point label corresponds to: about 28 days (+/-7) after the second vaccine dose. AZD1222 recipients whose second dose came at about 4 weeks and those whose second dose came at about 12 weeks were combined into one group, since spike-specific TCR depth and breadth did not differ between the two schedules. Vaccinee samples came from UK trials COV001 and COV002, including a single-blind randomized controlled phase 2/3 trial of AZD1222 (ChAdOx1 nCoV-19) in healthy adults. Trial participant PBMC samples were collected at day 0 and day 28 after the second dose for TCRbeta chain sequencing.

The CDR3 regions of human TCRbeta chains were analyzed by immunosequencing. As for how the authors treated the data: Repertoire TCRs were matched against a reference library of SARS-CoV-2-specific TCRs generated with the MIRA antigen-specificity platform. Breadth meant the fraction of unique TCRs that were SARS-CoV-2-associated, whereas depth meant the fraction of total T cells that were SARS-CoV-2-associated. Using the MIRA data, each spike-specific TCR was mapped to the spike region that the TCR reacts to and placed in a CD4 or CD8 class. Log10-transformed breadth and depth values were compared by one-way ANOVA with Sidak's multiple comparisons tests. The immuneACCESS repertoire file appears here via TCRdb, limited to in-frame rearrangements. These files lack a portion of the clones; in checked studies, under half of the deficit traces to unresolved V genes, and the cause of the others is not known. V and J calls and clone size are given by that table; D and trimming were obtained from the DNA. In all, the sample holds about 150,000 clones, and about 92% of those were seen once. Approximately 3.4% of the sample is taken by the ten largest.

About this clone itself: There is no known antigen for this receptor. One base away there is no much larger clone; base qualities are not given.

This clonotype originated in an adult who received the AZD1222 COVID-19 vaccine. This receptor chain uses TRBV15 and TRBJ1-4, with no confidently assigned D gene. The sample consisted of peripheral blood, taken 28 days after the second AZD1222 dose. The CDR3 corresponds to CATSRDYRATNEKLFF. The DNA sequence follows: TGTGCCACCAGCAGAGATTATAGGGCAACTAATGAAAAACTGTTTTTT.